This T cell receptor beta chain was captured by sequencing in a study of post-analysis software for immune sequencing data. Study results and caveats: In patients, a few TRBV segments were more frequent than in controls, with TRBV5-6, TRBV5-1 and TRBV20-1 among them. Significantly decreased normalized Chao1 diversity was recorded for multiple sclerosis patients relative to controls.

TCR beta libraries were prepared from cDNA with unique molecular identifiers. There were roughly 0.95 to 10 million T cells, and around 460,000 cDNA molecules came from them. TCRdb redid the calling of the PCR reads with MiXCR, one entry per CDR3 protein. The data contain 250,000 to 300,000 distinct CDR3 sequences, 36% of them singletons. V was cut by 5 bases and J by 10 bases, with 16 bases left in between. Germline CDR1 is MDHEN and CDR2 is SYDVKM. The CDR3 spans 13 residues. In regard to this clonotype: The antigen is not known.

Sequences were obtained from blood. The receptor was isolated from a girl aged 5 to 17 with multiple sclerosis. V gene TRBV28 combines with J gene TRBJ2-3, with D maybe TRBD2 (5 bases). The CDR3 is CASSADWAVPQYF. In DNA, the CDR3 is TGTGCCAGCAGTGCGGACTGGGCAGTTCCGCAGTATTTT.